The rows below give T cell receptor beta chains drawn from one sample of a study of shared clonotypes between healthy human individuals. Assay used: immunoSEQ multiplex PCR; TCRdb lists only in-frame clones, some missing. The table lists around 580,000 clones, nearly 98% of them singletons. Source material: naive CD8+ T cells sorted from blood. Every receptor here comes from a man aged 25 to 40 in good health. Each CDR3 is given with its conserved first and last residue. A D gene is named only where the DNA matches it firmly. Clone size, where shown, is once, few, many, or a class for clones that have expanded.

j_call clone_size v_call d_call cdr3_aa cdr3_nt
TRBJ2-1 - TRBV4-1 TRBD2 CASSTGGGRANEQFF TGCGCCAGCAGCACGGGAGGGGGACGGGCCAATGAGCAGTTCTTC
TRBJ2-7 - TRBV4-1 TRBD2 CASSQTETSYGYEQYF TGCGCCAGCAGCCAAACGGAGACTAGCTACGGCTACGAGCAGTACTTC
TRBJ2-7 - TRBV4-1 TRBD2 CASSQDSSGRPYEQYF TGCGCCAGCAGCCAGGACTCTAGCGGGAGGCCCTACGAGCAGTACTTC
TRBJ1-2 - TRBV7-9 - CASSNRQEVYGYTF TGTGCCAGCAGCAACAGACAGGAGGTCTATGGCTACACCTTC
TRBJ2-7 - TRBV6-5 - CASSYSGGPYEQYF TGTGCCAGCAGTTACTCAGGAGGGCCCTACGAGCAGTACTTC
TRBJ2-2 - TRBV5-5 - CASSRREPTGELFF TGTGCCAGCAGCCGCAGGGAGCCGACCGGGGAGCTGTTTTTT
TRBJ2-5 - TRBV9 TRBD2 CASSVMSGRETQYF TGTGCCAGCAGCGTAATGAGCGGGAGAGAGACCCAGTACTTC
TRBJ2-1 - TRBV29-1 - CSVNPTALEGIEQFF TGCAGCGTGAACCCCACGGCACTGGAGGGTATTGAGCAGTTCTTC
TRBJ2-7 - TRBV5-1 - CASSQQGGETYEQYF TGCGCCAGCAGCCAACAGGGTGGGGAGACCTACGAGCAGTACTTC
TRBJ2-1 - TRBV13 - CASSPNPGSSPNEQFF TGTGCCAGCAGCCCCAATCCGGGGAGTTCCCCCAATGAGCAGTTCTTC
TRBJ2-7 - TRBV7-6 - CASSYTLSGEQYF TGTGCCAGCAGCTATACACTTAGTGGCGAGCAGTACTTC
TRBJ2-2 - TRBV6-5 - CASSSDTGELFF TGTGCCAGCAGCAGCGACACCGGGGAGCTGTTTTTT
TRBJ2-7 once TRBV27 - CASSSGLGVDPPYEQYF TGTGCCAGCAGTTCCGGACTGGGGGTAGATCCACCCTACGAGCAGTACTTC
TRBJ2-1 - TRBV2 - CASSWDPGNEQFF TGTGCCAGTTCATGGGACCCCGGGAATGAGCAGTTCTTC
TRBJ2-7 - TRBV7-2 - CASSPGLVYEQYF TGTGCCAGCAGCCCGGGGCTAGTCTACGAGCAGTACTTC
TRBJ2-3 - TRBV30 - CAWSDPRAGAVVEGADTQYF TGTGCCTGGAGCGACCCGAGGGCCGGAGCGGTGGTGGAGGGCGCAGATACGCAGTATTTT